Each of the 24 T cell receptor beta chains below was sequenced from the same sample in a study of blood T cell repertoires in COVID-19. Produced via immunoSEQ multiplex PCR; TCRdb's table is partial and in-frame only. The table shows some 97,000 clones, with around 85% occurring only once. Source material: peripheral blood. Receptors were obtained from a man between 50 and 59 years old with active or convalescent COVID-19.

The chain couples TRBV5-1 to TRBJ2-7, with D unclear. Trimming removed 4 bases at V and 5 bases at J, with 19 bases between. The CDR3 runs to 15 residues. The germline V gene has CDR1 SGHRS and CDR2 YFSETQ. As DNA, the CDR3 is TGCGCCAGCAGCATTTCTGGCTTCCCCGCCCACGAGCAGTACTTC. It translates to CASSISGFPAHEQYF. The variable domain in full, completed from reference TRBV5-1 and TRBJ2-7, reads KAGVTQTPRYLIKTRGQQVTLSCSPISGHRSVSWYQQTPGQGLQFLFEYFSETQRNKGNFPGRFSGRQFSNSRSEMNVSTLELGDSALYLCASSISGFPAHEQYFGPGTRLTVT.

The V call is TRBV7-9, the J call TRBJ2-7; possibly TRBD2 for D (6 bases). CDR3 length: 13 residues. Germline CDR1 is SEHNR and CDR2 is FQNEAQ (reference sequence). The germline V and J ends were trimmed by 5 bases and 3 bases, with 11 bases remaining between them. The CDR3: CASSAGSYYEQYF. As DNA, the CDR3 is TGTGCCAGCAGCGCCGGGAGCTACTACGAGCAGTACTTC.

The J gene is TRBJ1-4, the V gene TRBV6-5, with 7 bases fitting TRBD1. The CDR3 totals 14 residues. Germline V gene sequence: CDR1 MNHEY, CDR2 SVGAGI. V was pared by 6 bases and J by 3 bases, with 4 bases of the junction left unmatched. Written as DNA, the CDR3 is TGTGCCAGCAGCCGGACAGGTTCTAATGAAAAACTGTTTTTT. It specifies CASSRTGSNEKLFF.

The V gene is TRBV7-3, the J gene TRBJ2-3; 7 bases are a match to TRBD1. Germline V CDR1 and CDR2: SGHTA, FQGTGA. Losses at the gene ends were 4 bases for V and 2 bases for J; bases not matched to a gene: 3. The CDR3 is 14 residues long. The CDR3 protein is CASSSGTATDTQYF. CDR3 nucleotide sequence: TGTGCCAGCAGCTCGGGGACAGCCACAGATACGCAGTATTTT.

The chain couples TRBV7-9 to TRBJ1-6, with D perhaps matching TRBD1 (5 bases). Trimming shortened V by 5 bases and J by 8 bases, and 10 bases separated the two germline ends. The CDR3 runs to 13 residues. Per the germline V gene, CDR1 is SEHNR and CDR2 is FQNEAQ (reference sequence). This chain's CDR3 is CASSAGDYSPLHF. The DNA of the CDR3 is TGTGCCAGCAGCGCCGGGGACTATTCACCCCTCCACTTT.

V and J are TRBV19 and TRBJ1-4, with D possibly TRBD1 on 5 matching bases. In germline, CDR1 is LNHDA, CDR2 SQIVND (reference sequence). The CDR3 runs 14 residues. V was cut by 10 bases and J by 3 bases, with 15 bases left in between. The CDR3 coding sequence is TGTGCCAATATCCGCGGGGGTGCTAATGAAAAACTGTTTTTT. Its translation: CANIRGGANEKLFF.

The chain couples TRBV29-1 to TRBJ2-7; 10 bases are a match to TRBD1. Germline V gene lookup returns CDR1 SQVTM and CDR2 ANQGSEA. V shed 3 bases and J 5 bases; nucleotides not matched to a gene: 7. The CDR3 totals 14 residues. CDR3 bases: TGCAGCGTTGATACGGACAGGGGGTTCCACGAGCAGTACTTC. Residues: CSVDTDRGFHEQYF.

J is TRBJ1-2 and V is TRBV11-2; 8 bases fit TRBD1. This CDR3 region has 18 residues. Germline trimming cut 4 bases from V and 3 bases from J; bases unmatched to any gene: 16. Germline values: CDR1 SGHAT, CDR2 FQNNGV. The CDR3 sequence: CASSSLKGRGPRDYGYTF. Here the CDR3 DNA reads TGTGCCAGCAGCTCCCTAAAGGGCAGGGGGCCTCGGGACTATGGCTACACCTTC.

J is TRBJ1-1 and V is TRBV12-3 or TRBV12-4, with D maybe TRBD1 (6 bases). Trimming took 10 bases from V and 1 from J, leaving 13 bases between them. The CDR3 extends over 13 amino acids. The CDR3 region is CATELTGNTEAFF. The CDR3 DNA follows: TGTGCCACCGAATTGACAGGGAACACTGAAGCTTTCTTT.

V and J are TRBV6-4 and TRBJ2-7; 7 nucleotides agree with TRBD2. With V trimmed by 10 bases and J by 7 bases, 13 bases remained unmatched. CDR1 MRHNA and CDR2 SNTAGT come from the germline V gene. The CDR3 is 13 amino acids. The CDR3 reads CATFRLAVGEQYF. As DNA, the CDR3 is TGTGCCACCTTCAGGCTAGCGGTAGGAGAGCAGTACTTC.

The chain couples TRBV11-3 to TRBJ2-5; TRBD2 aligns across 8 bases. Germline V gives CDR1 SGHNT, CDR2 YENEEA. The V and J ends lost 6 bases and 5 bases, in that order; junction bases with no gene match: 8. The CDR3 runs to 14 residues. The CDR3 DNA is TGTGCCAGCAGTCTCGGACTAGCTTTCGAGACCCAGTACTTC. Translating it yields CASSLGLAFETQYF.

The V gene is TRBV5-1, the J gene TRBJ1-4; tentative D call: TRBD1 (5 bases). The CDR3 has 15 amino acids. Between the trimmed V and J ends, which lost 0 bases and 5 bases, there was a span of 11 bases. Germline values: CDR1 SGHRS, CDR2 YFSETQ. CDR3 in DNA: TGCGCCAGCAGCTTGGGGGGCATACGAAATGAAAAACTGTTTTTT. It specifies CASSLGGIRNEKLFF.

The CDR3, as DNA: TGTGCCAGCAGTTCAGGACTAGGAGAGACCCAGTACTTC. Amino acid sequence: CASSSGLGETQYF. The V call is TRBV6-5, the J call TRBJ2-5; 7 nucleotides match TRBD2. V was clipped by 4 bases and J by 4 bases; unmatched bases: 3. Germline V gives CDR1 MNHEY, CDR2 SVGAGI. This CDR3 is 13 amino acids long.

The rearrangement links TRBV6-5 to TRBJ2-1, with D tentatively TRBD2 (6 bases). The CDR3 is made up of 12 amino acids. The germline CDR1 and CDR2 sequences are MNHEY and SVGAGI. Trimming cost V 10 bases and J 7 bases, with 14 bases left between them. The CDR3 reads CATRLGQNEQFF. The DNA of the CDR3 is TGTGCCACCCGACTAGGTCAGAATGAGCAGTTCTTC.

The chain employs TRBV28 and TRBJ2-7, with 11 bases lining up with TRBD2. J was trimmed by 2 bases and V by 4 bases; bases with no gene match: 10. Germline values: CDR1 MDHEN, CDR2 SYDVKM. The CDR3 extends over 17 amino acids. For the CDR3, the DNA is TGTGCCAGCAGTTCACTAGCGGGGGCCCTCTGGACCTACGAGCAGTACTTC. This codes for CASSSLAGALWTYEQYF.

The chain combines TRBV5-1 with TRBJ2-3; 14 bases agree with TRBD2. V dropped 3 bases and J dropped 0; count of bases not matched to a gene: 9. The CDR3 extends over 19 amino acids. Germline V gene sequence: CDR1 SGHRS, CDR2 YFSETQ. The CDR3 loop reads CASSSWTSGRSPSTDTQYF. CDR3 coding DNA: TGCGCCAGCAGCTCGTGGACTAGCGGGAGGTCCCCTAGCACAGATACGCAGTATTTT.

The chain carries TRBV6-5 and TRBJ2-7; the match to TRBD2 covers 12 bases. This CDR3 contains 14 residues. Germline loops: CDR1 MNHEY, CDR2 SVGAGI. The V gene end was trimmed by 7 bases and the J gene end by 8 bases; junction bases not matched to a gene: 9. CDR3 amino acids: CASNPLAGGPQQYF. CDR3 sequence (DNA): TGTGCCAGCAATCCTCTAGCGGGAGGGCCCCAGCAGTACTTC.

V is TRBV18 and J is TRBJ2-5; 12 nucleotides agree with TRBD2. Germline V lookup: CDR1 KGHSH, CDR2 LQKENI. CDR3 size: 16 residues. V lost 0 bases and J lost 5; bases outside the gene matches: 4. DNA for the CDR3: TGTGCCAGCTCACCACCGACTAGCGGGAGTGAGGAGACCCAGTACTTC. Translated: CASSPPTSGSEETQYF. Together with reference TRBV18 and TRBJ2-5, the CDR3 gives the full variable domain: NAGVMQNPRHLVRRRGQEARLRCSPMKGHSHVYWYRQLPEEGLKFMVYLQKENIIDESGMPKERFSAEFPKEGPSILRIQQVVRGDSAAYFCASSPPTSGSEETQYFGPGTRLLVL.

Only one count was recorded for this clone. V and J are TRBV5-1 and TRBJ2-5, with 14 nucleotides matching TRBD2. Unmatched junction bases numbered 6, after V lost 1 base and J lost 1 base. This CDR3 is 18 amino acids long. Looked up from germline, CDR1 is SGHRS and CDR2 is YFSETQ. The CDR3 DNA reads as TGCGCCAGCAGCTTGATGACTAGCGGGAGGGCCTCCCAAGAGACCCAGTACTTC. Its translation is CASSLMTSGRASQETQYF. The whole variable domain, filled in from reference TRBV5-1 and TRBJ2-5, reads KAGVTQTPRYLIKTRGQQVTLSCSPISGHRSVSWYQQTPGQGLQFLFEYFSETQRNKGNFPGRFSGRQFSNSRSEMNVSTLELGDSALYLCASSLMTSGRASQETQYFGPGTRLLVL.

This clone was seen only once. V gene TRBV12-3 or TRBV12-4 combines with J gene TRBJ1-2; maybe TRBD1 (6 bases). The CDR3 has 12 amino acids. V was pared by 8 bases and J by 6 bases, with 13 bases between. In DNA, the CDR3 is TGTGCCAGCGAAGGTGCAGGGGATGGCTACACCTTC. This codes for CASEGAGDGYTF.

V and J are TRBV2 and TRBJ1-5, with a weak D call TRBD1 (6 bases). V dropped 3 bases and J dropped 4 bases, with 10 bases sitting between them. The germline V gene has CDR1 SNHLY and CDR2 FYNNEI. This CDR3 contains 14 residues. Here the CDR3 reads CASSEGRGNQPQHF. The CDR3 region has the DNA TGTGCCAGCAGTGAGGGCAGGGGTAATCAGCCCCAGCATTTT.

The chain has TRBV27 and TRBJ2-7, with TRBD1 as a possible D gene (6 bases). Germline V lookup: CDR1 MNHEY, CDR2 SMNVEV (reference sequence). The CDR3 spans 11 residues. Trimming removed 11 bases from V and 3 bases from J, with 11 bases in between. In DNA, the CDR3 is TGTGCCGGGTACAGGGTCTACGAGCAGTACTTC. As protein: CAGYRVYEQYF.

The chain joins TRBV5-1 to TRBJ2-2; weak D call: TRBD1 (6 bases). The CDR3 totals 15 residues. CDR1 and CDR2 from the germline V gene are SGHRS and YFSETQ. Trimming stripped 1 base from V and 1 base from J, with 8 bases between. The CDR3 protein is CASSLLGGNTGELFF. DNA for the CDR3: TGCGCCAGCAGCTTGCTAGGGGGGAACACCGGGGAGCTGTTTTTT.

The chain carries TRBV5-1 and TRBJ2-2; TRBD1 matches 10 bases. This CDR3 has 16 amino acids. The ends lost 2 bases at V and 6 bases at J; junction bases unmatched: 7. Germline-derived CDR1 and CDR2 are SGHRS and YFSETQ. CDR3 sequence: CASSLSGTGAPGELFF. The CDR3 nucleotides read TGCGCCAGCAGCTTATCCGGGACAGGGGCGCCCGGGGAGCTGTTTTTT.